This TCR beta chain is drawn from a study of T cell responses to AZD1222 COVID-19 vaccine. Study information: Analyses pooled second doses at about 4 or about 12 weeks.

This clone was found a few times. CDR1 is SGHVS and CDR2 is FQNEAQ in the germline V gene. V was pared by 5 bases and J by 3 bases, with 17 bases between. There are 15 residues in the CDR3. The repertoire was sequenced with immunoSEQ multiplex PCR; TCRdb's copy has only in-frame clones and lacks some. The sample yields over 100,000 clones, approximately 90% seen once. This clonotype was sampled from an adult in good health. The starting material was peripheral blood, obtained on day 0 of AZD1222 vaccination. This chain joins TRBV7-8 and TRBJ2-7; no clear D gene. CDR3 coding DNA: TGTGCCAGCAGCCCCCGCCCCCAAGCCTACTACGAGCAGTACTTC. Amino acids: CASSPRPQAYYEQYF.